The 22 T cell receptor beta chains below come from one sample, sequenced in a study of blood T cell repertoires in COVID-19. Sequenced by immunoSEQ multiplex PCR; TCRdb stores in-frame clones only, minus some. Among under 250,000 clones listed, under 90% were seen once. Sequencing input: peripheral blood. These receptors all stem from a man aged 60-69 years who had recovered from COVID-19.

This clone was found once. The rearrangement joins TRBV7-2 to TRBJ2-1; weak D call: TRBD2 (5 bases). CDR3 length: 13 amino acids. Germline V lookup: CDR1 SGHTA, CDR2 FQGNSA. The V and J ends lost 7 bases and 4 bases respectively, with 11 bases between them. The DNA for the CDR3 is TGTGCCAGCATCCATTCGGGGTACAATGAGCAGTTCTTC. Encoded protein: CASIHSGYNEQFF. The full variable domain, in which reference TRBV7-2 and TRBJ2-1 provide the parts outside the CDR3, is GAGVSQSPSNKVTEKGKDVELRCDPISGHTALYWYRQSLGQGLEFLIYFQGNSAPDKSGLPSDRFSAERTGGSVSTLTIQRTQQEDSAVYLCASIHSGYNEQFFGPGTRLTVL.

The rearrangement links TRBV6-5 to TRBJ2-1, with D tentatively TRBD2 (5 bases). The germline V gene has CDR1 MNHEY and CDR2 SVGAGI. The CDR3 totals 16 residues. V was cut by 2 bases and J by 0 bases, with 11 bases left in between. In DNA form, the CDR3 reads TGTGCCAGCAGTTACAGCGGAAGGAGCTCCTACAATGAGCAGTTCTTC. Its protein product is CASSYSGRSSYNEQFF.

The V gene is TRBV5-6, the J gene TRBJ1-1; D not resolved. The CDR3 runs to 16 residues. Per germline, CDR1 SGHDT and CDR2 YYEEEE. V gave up 1 base and J gave up 1 base, with 14 bases separating them. The DNA of the CDR3 is TGTGCCAGCAGCTTGTTATCGGCTCCGGGGAACACTGAAGCTTTCTTT. Its translation is CASSLLSAPGNTEAFF.

The V gene is TRBV29-1, the J gene TRBJ2-2; 10 nucleotides match TRBD2. V was pared by 7 bases and J by 4 bases, with 9 bases of the junction left unmatched. CDR3 size: 15 residues. The V gene's germline CDR1 is SQVTM and CDR2 ANQGSEA. The CDR3 DNA sequence: TGCAGCGCGAAGGGGACTAGCGTTAGCACCGGGGAGCTGTTTTTT. Its protein product is CSAKGTSVSTGELFF.

The chain links TRBV6-5 to TRBJ2-2, with D perhaps TRBD2 (6 bases). The CDR3 consists of 15 residues. Germline lookup yields CDR1 MNHEY and CDR2 SVGAGI. V dropped 5 bases and J dropped 5 bases, with 15 bases sitting between them. Here the CDR3 reads CASSPWRVQTGELFF. CDR3 nucleotides: TGTGCCAGCAGTCCGTGGAGGGTTCAGACCGGGGAGCTGTTTTTT.

The gene calls are TRBV9 and TRBJ2-7; possible D gene TRBD1, 6 bases. This CDR3 is built from 15 residues. Looked up from germline, CDR1 is SGDLS and CDR2 is YYNGEE. Trimming removed 0 bases from V and 2 bases from J, with 12 bases in between. The DNA of the CDR3 is TGTGCCAGCAGCGTAGAGGGACACGGGGCCTACGAGCAGTACTTC. Residues: CASSVEGHGAYEQYF.

The table lists this clone with a count of one. The chain links TRBV5-1 to TRBJ2-1, with a weak D call TRBD2 (5 bases). This CDR3 has 13 residues. The V end was cut by 4 bases, the J end by 5 bases, with 10 bases between. CDR1 and CDR2 from the germline V gene are SGHRS and YFSETQ. Here the CDR3 DNA reads TGCGCCAGCAGCCCGGAGGTTAACAATGAGCAGTTCTTC. Translation gives CASSPEVNNEQFF.

The chain is built from TRBV11-2 and TRBJ1-1; no clear D. The CDR3 extends over 14 amino acids. CDR1 is SGHAT, CDR2 FQNNGV, per germline. V was shortened by 4 bases and J by 1 base, with 10 bases between the two germline ends. DNA for the CDR3: TGTGCCAGCAGCTACCGACATCGGAACACTGAAGCTTTCTTT. It encodes CASSYRHRNTEAFF.

On this clone itself: Other DNA sequences of this sample code for an identical CDR3. The chain recombines TRBV7-3 with TRBJ2-3; D may be TRBD2 (6 bases). CDR3 length: 15 amino acids. V lost 1 base and J 1 base, leaving 9 bases between the germline ends. Germline V lookup: CDR1 SGHTA, CDR2 FQGTGA. The CDR3 protein is CASSLRRGGTDTQYF. For the CDR3, the DNA is TGTGCCAGCAGCTTAAGGCGGGGTGGCACAGATACGCAGTATTTT.

This chain uses TRBV6-5 with TRBJ1-6; the D is unclear. CDR3 length: 14 amino acids. Germline CDR1 and CDR2: MNHEY and SVGAGI. Trimming took off 6 bases at V and 3 bases at J, with 9 bases between the two ends. The DNA of the CDR3 is TGTGCCAGCAGCCCCTTATACTATAATTCACCCCTCCACTTT. This gives the protein CASSPLYYNSPLHF.

For this clone: Other DNA sequences of this sample code for an identical CDR3. The V call is TRBV28, the J call TRBJ1-2, with 7 positions matching TRBD1. The germline V gene has CDR1 MDHEN and CDR2 SYDVKM. The ends lost 6 bases at V and 2 bases at J; junction bases unmatched: 0. The CDR3 runs to 12 residues. CDR3 in amino acids: CASRQGNYGYTF. As DNA, the CDR3 is TGTGCCAGCAGACAGGGGAACTATGGCTACACCTTC.

V gene TRBV19 combines with J gene TRBJ1-2; TRBD1 matches 8 bases. Trimming at V came to 8 bases and at J to 4 bases, leaving 9 bases not matched to a gene. The V gene's germline CDR1 is LNHDA and CDR2 SQIVND (reference sequence). This CDR3 is built from 14 residues. The CDR3 spells CASGRGGQGYGYTF. Written as DNA, the CDR3 is TGTGCCAGTGGTAGAGGCGGACAGGGCTATGGCTACACCTTC.

The chain recombines TRBV28 with TRBJ1-2; 9 nucleotides align to TRBD1. The germline V gene has CDR1 MDHEN and CDR2 SYDVKM. This CDR3 is 14 amino acids long. The trim removed 6 bases at V and 8 bases at J, leaving 10 bases unmatched. CDR3 sequence (DNA): TGTGCCAGCAGGCTCTCCGGGACAGGGCAGGGCTACACCTTC. It encodes CASRLSGTGQGYTF.

This clone is a singleton in its sample. The J gene is TRBJ1-5, the V gene TRBV28, with 12 bases fitting TRBD1. Germline-derived CDR1 and CDR2 are MDHEN and SYDVKM. The CDR3 totals 15 residues. Germline trimming cut 8 bases from V and 9 bases from J; bases unmatched to any gene: 11. The CDR3 spells CASQLPGQGAPPQHF. The DNA of the CDR3 is TGTGCCAGCCAACTTCCGGGACAGGGGGCGCCGCCCCAGCATTTT.

As to this clone: Other DNA sequences of this sample code for an identical CDR3. The chain combines TRBV5-4 with TRBJ1-6; 9 bases are a match to TRBD1. The CDR3 has 15 amino acids. V lost 4 bases, J lost 7 bases, and 6 bases stayed unmatched. The germline V gene has CDR1 SGHNT and CDR2 YYREEE (reference sequence). CDR3 DNA: TGTGCCAGCAGCCGCCCGGGACAGGGAAATTCACCCCTCCACTTT. Residues: CASSRPGQGNSPLHF.

This clone came up once. The J gene is TRBJ2-7, the V gene TRBV23-1; 8 bases are a match to TRBD2. TRBV23-1 is an ORF for which the function is uncertain. This CDR3 has 15 residues. After removal of 4 bases from V and 1 base from J, the junction contained 6 bases not matched to a gene. For the CDR3, the DNA is TGCGCCAGCAGTCCAACTAGCGGACCTTCCTACGAGCAGTACTTC. Translation gives CASSPTSGPSYEQYF.

V usage is TRBV5-4 and J usage is TRBJ1-4; a weak D match, TRBD1 (5 bases). From germline, CDR1 is SGHNT and CDR2 YYREEE (reference sequence). CDR3 length equals 16 residues. The V end lost 0 bases, the J end lost 0 bases, and 9 bases lay between the germline ends. The CDR3 nucleotides are TGTGCCAGCAGCTTGGGTGACAGTTCAACTAATGAAAAACTGTTTTTT. Amino acids: CASSLGDSSTNEKLFF. Full variable domain (missing parts from reference TRBV5-4 and TRBJ1-4): ETGVTQSPTHLIKTRGQQVTLRCSSQSGHNTVSWYQQALGQGPQFIFQYYREEENGRGNFPPRFSGLQFPNYSSELNVNALELDDSALYLCASSLGDSSTNEKLFFGSGTQLSVL.

V usage is TRBV10-2 and J usage is TRBJ2-7; 8 bases match TRBD2. The V and J ends lost 8 bases and 2 bases, in that order; junction bases with no gene match: 2. The CDR3 is 12 amino acids. Germline CDR1 is WSHSY and CDR2 is SAAADI. CDR3 coding DNA: TGCGCCAGCGGAGCGGGGGCCTACGAGCAGTACTTC. Translating gives CASGAGAYEQYF.

A remark on this clone: In the same sample, other DNA sequences code for this CDR3. The chain carries TRBV3-1 (or the pseudogene TRBV3-2) and TRBJ1-1, with unresolved D. Trimming pared 1 base from V and 4 bases from J, leaving 4 bases between. This CDR3 comprises 12 residues. CDR1 LGHDT and CDR2 YNNKEL come from the germline V gene (reference sequence). The CDR3 sequence is CASSQAGTEAFF. CDR3 DNA sequence: TGTGCCAGCAGCCAAGCCGGCACTGAAGCTTTCTTT.

The V gene is TRBV3-1 (or the pseudogene TRBV3-2), the J gene TRBJ2-5, with a tentative D call TRBD1 (6 bases). V lost 0 bases, J lost 5 bases, and 22 bases lay in between. This CDR3 spans 18 amino acids. Germline assignment: CDR1 LGHDT and CDR2 YNNKEL (reference sequence). This chain's CDR3 is CASSQEGQINRMWETQYF. CDR3 sequence (DNA): TGTGCCAGCAGCCAAGAGGGACAAATAAATAGAATGTGGGAGACCCAGTACTTC.

J is TRBJ1-1 and V is TRBV18, with D uncertain. Trimming shortened V by 6 bases and J by 5 bases, and 13 bases separated the two germline ends. The CDR3 loop spans 13 amino acids. Germline CDR1 and CDR2: KGHSH and LQKENI. Written as DNA, the CDR3 is TGTGCCAGCTCCCCCCCGGGTAGGACTGAAGCTTTCTTT. It specifies CASSPPGRTEAFF.

This clone was picked up one time. V and J are TRBV28 and TRBJ1-1; TRBD1 aligns across 7 bases. With 4 bases clipped from V and 4 bases from J, the junction kept 6 bases outside the gene matches. The CDR3 is 14 residues long. Germline values: CDR1 MDHEN, CDR2 SYDVKM. The CDR3 spells CASSSPSGGTEAFF. CDR3 nucleotides: TGTGCCAGCAGTTCTCCGTCAGGGGGCACTGAAGCTTTCTTT. The full variable domain, completed using reference TRBV28 and TRBJ1-1, is DVKVTQSSRYLVKRTGEKVFLECVQDMDHENMFWYRQDPGLGLRLIYFSYDVKMKEKGDIPEGYSVSREKKERFSLILESASTNQTSMYLCASSSPSGGTEAFFGQGTRLTVV.